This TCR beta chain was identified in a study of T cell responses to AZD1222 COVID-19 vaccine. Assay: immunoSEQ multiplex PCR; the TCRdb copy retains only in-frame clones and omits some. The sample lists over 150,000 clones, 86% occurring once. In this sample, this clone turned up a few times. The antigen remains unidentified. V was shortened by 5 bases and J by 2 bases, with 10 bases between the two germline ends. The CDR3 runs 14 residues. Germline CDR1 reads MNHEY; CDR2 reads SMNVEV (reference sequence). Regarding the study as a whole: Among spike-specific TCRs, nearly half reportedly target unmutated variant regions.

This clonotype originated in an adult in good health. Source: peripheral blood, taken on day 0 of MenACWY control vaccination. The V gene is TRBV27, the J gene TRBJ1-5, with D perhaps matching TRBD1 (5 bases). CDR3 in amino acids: CASSLGTGNQPQHF. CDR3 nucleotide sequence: TGTGCCAGCAGTCTAGGGACTGGCAATCAGCCCCAGCATTTT.